This note documents a single TCR beta chain sequence. What antigen it recognizes has not been identified. No qualities accompany the bases; no much larger clone lies one base away. The CDR3 regions of human TCRbeta chains were analyzed by immunosequencing. The authors' analysis ran thus. TCRs in the repertoires were compared against a reference library of SARS-CoV-2-specific TCRs that had been generated with the MIRA antigen-specificity platform. Breadth was defined as the fraction of unique TCRs that were SARS-CoV-2-associated, and depth was defined as the fraction of total T cells that were SARS-CoV-2-associated. Using the MIRA data, each spike-specific TCR was mapped to the spike region that the TCR reacts to and placed in a CD4 or CD8 class. Log10-transformed breadth and depth values were compared by one-way ANOVA with Sidak's multiple comparisons tests. TCRdb holds this immuneACCESS table with in-frame rearrangements only. Some clones are missing; in checked studies, unresolved V genes explain under half, and the rest has no known cause. V and J calls and clone size are those listed in that table; D and trimming were worked out from the DNA. This sample lists 150,000 to 200,000 clones; about 90% were detected once. Of the sample, about 6.5% falls within the top ten clones.

What this sample's time point label stands for: about 28 days (+/-7) after the second vaccine dose. AZD1222 recipients whose second dose came at about 4 weeks and those whose second dose came at about 12 weeks were combined into one group, since spike-specific TCR depth and breadth did not differ between the two schedules. Vaccinee samples were obtained from the UK trials COV001 and COV002, which included a single-blind randomized controlled phase 2/3 trial of AZD1222 (ChAdOx1 nCoV-19) in healthy adults. Trial participant PBMC samples were collected at day 0 and day 28 after the second dose for TCRbeta chain sequencing. The data are from a study of T cell responses to AZD1222 COVID-19 vaccine (dated by TCRdb to the early 2020s). Regarding the research as a whole: A total of 230 to 250 trial participants underwent TCR sequencing, of whom nearly 210 received two doses of AZD1222 and 26 received two doses of the MenACWY control vaccine. Trial participants were enrolled into age subgroups of 18-55, 56-69 and 70-plus years, which contained around 150, 28 and 57 TCR-sequenced participants, respectively.

The paper's findings and limits, for the study overall: Conclusions about previously exposed vaccinees were limited because only six AZD1222 recipients were SARS-CoV-2 seropositive at baseline. Participants were mostly white British and included more females than males, and it was suggested by the authors that clonal diversity may have been underestimated. The 56-69-year group was small, and its depth increase did not reach significance, likely because of low power. Because no samples from the day 14 peak response were available, repertoires could be characterized only after the peak T cell response. A significant rise in spike-specific TCR breadth and depth was observed after two AZD1222 doses relative to day 0 and relative to MenACWY recipients. Vaccine-associated CD4 TCRs spanned the whole spike protein, with dominant responses in regions 160-218 and 743-854. Reportedly, close to half of the unique spike-specific TCRs recognized epitopes lying outside the regions that are mutated in the B.1.351 and B.1.1.7 variants.

Via the germline V gene, CDR1 is MDHEN and CDR2 SYDVKM. The CDR3 starts with the cysteine, ends with the phenylalanine, and has 11 residues. The DNA shown is the 33-base CDR3, in frame from base 1. At the junction V is shortened by 6 bases and J by 7 bases, with 9 bases in between. This TCR was sampled from an adult who received the AZD1222 COVID-19 vaccine. This sequence uses TRBV28 and TRBJ1-2, with TRBD1 as a weak D call on 6 bases. Sequenced material: peripheral blood, taken 28 days after the second AZD1222 dose. The DNA reads as follows: TGTGCCAGCAGCACAGGGTTTGGCTACACCTTC. It translates to CASSTGFGYTF.